Following are 28 T cell receptor beta chains from one sample sequenced in a study of blood T cell repertoires in COVID-19. Profiling relied on immunoSEQ multiplex PCR, and the TCRdb table lists in-frame clones only, not all of them. Among some 330,000 clones, approximately 88% were seen once, and the ten largest hold about 4.7%. Sequencing input: PBMCs or T cells enriched from blood (not recorded which). The receptor set was obtained from a man aged 30 to 45 who had recovered from COVID-19.

The chain recombines TRBV5-1 with TRBJ1-3; 8 nucleotides line up with TRBD1. Germline CDR1 SGHRS, CDR2 YFSETQ. J lost 3 bases, V lost 0 bases, and 5 bases had no gene match. This CDR3 spans 16 amino acids. CDR3 amino acids: CASSLEDRVFGNTIYF. CDR3 nucleotide sequence: TGCGCCAGCAGCTTGGAGGACAGGGTCTTTGGAAACACCATATATTTT.

The chain is built from TRBV2 and TRBJ1-4; the match to TRBD1 covers 7 bases. The CDR3 sequence is 15 residues long. J was trimmed by 0 bases and V by 7 bases; bases with no gene match: 5. Germline lookup yields CDR1 SNHLY and CDR2 FYNNEI. The CDR3 region has the DNA TGTGCCAGCATCGGACAGGCTACAACTAATGAAAAACTGTTTTTT. This codes for CASIGQATTNEKLFF.

V is TRBV28 and J is TRBJ1-2; D is possibly TRBD1 (6 bases). The CDR3 sequence is 12 residues long. The germline CDR1 and CDR2 sequences are MDHEN and SYDVKM. The CDR3 nucleotides are TGTGGAACAGGGCTCGCTAACTATGGCTACACCTTC. Translated, it gives CGTGLANYGYTF.

V is TRBV10-3 and J is TRBJ2-2; D is perhaps TRBD1 (5 bases). CDR1 is ENHRY, CDR2 SYGVKD, per germline. Trimming cost V 8 bases and J 4 bases, with 20 bases left between them. The CDR3 spans 16 residues. The chain's CDR3 is CAIAAQQGSGTGELFF. The DNA of the CDR3 is TGTGCCATCGCCGCCCAGCAGGGTTCTGGCACCGGGGAGCTGTTTTTT.

The chain uses TRBV10-3 and TRBJ2-3; 8 nucleotides match TRBD1. With V trimmed by 10 bases and J by 1 base, 7 bases remained unmatched. The CDR3 consists of 14 residues. CDR1 and CDR2 from the germline V gene are ENHRY and SYGVKD. The CDR3 spells CATYQDRGTDTQYF. In DNA form, the CDR3 reads TGTGCCACATACCAGGACAGGGGCACAGATACGCAGTATTTT.

The chain is built from TRBV5-4 and TRBJ2-7, with 7 nucleotides matching TRBD2. The CDR3 is made up of 15 amino acids. CDR1 is SGHNT and CDR2 is YYREEE in the germline V gene (reference sequence). V trimming: 0 bases; J trimming: 2 bases; junction bases outside the gene matches: 5. The CDR3 region has the DNA TGTGCCAGCAGCTTGGGGGGAGGGGAGGCCTACGAGCAGTACTTC. It codes for CASSLGGGEAYEQYF.

This chain joins TRBV28 and TRBJ2-4; weak D call: TRBD1 (6 bases). This CDR3 is 15 amino acids long. CDR1 is MDHEN and CDR2 is SYDVKM in the germline V gene. Deletions cut 2 bases from V and 8 bases from J, with 16 bases between. CDR3 in DNA: TGTGCCAGCAGTTTACCCCTGACAGGATCCGACATTCAGTACTTC. This translates into CASSLPLTGSDIQYF.

Notes on this clone: The same CDR3 can be traced to other DNA sequences in this sample. The chain links TRBV9 to TRBJ2-7, with 7 bases identical to TRBD2. Germline V lookup: CDR1 SGDLS, CDR2 YYNGEE. The CDR3 has 14 amino acids. J lost 3 bases, V lost 2 bases, and 5 bases had no gene match. The CDR3 sequence: CASSVGGEGYEQYF. The CDR3 nucleotides read TGTGCCAGCAGCGTTGGAGGGGAGGGCTACGAGCAGTACTTC.

Notes on this clone: The sample contains more than one DNA sequence encoding this CDR3. The rearrangement uses TRBV5-6 and TRBJ1-2; D unresolved. Germline lookup yields CDR1 SGHDT and CDR2 YYEEEE. This CDR3 is 12 amino acids long. V was clipped by 4 bases and J by 5 bases, with 9 bases between them. The CDR3 bases are TGTGCCAGCAGCCTCCCGGGGTATGGCTACACCTTC. Translating gives CASSLPGYGYTF.

The chain is built from TRBV24-1 and TRBJ2-5; TRBD2 matches at 13 bases. J gave up 1 base and V 1 base, and 8 bases lay outside the gene matches. There are 19 residues in the CDR3. Germline-derived CDR1 and CDR2 are KGHDR and SFDVKD. The CDR3 DNA is TGTGCCACCAGTGATTTAACCAGGACTAGCGGGGGACTCCAAGAGACCCAGTACTTC. It codes for CATSDLTRTSGGLQETQYF.

The V call is TRBV7-8, the J call TRBJ2-5; maybe TRBD1 (6 bases). CDR1 is SGHVS, CDR2 FQNEAQ, per germline. Trimming stripped 10 bases from V and 4 bases from J, with 13 bases between. The CDR3 extends over 12 amino acids. The chain's CDR3 is CAKNRVAETQYF. Here the CDR3 DNA reads TGTGCCAAAAACAGGGTGGCAGAGACCCAGTACTTC.

CDR3 amino acids: CAWMKGSSGYGYTF. DNA for the CDR3: TGTGCCTGGATGAAAGGGAGTTCGGGCTATGGCTACACCTTC. The chain links TRBV30 to TRBJ1-2; D gene unclear. V was shortened by 4 bases and J by 4 bases, with 16 bases between the two germline ends. The CDR3 runs to 14 residues. CDR1 GTSNPN and CDR2 SVGIG come from the germline V gene (reference sequence). The entire variable domain, with the rest obtained from reference TRBV30 and TRBJ1-2, is as follows: SQTIHQWPATLVQPVGSPLSLECTVEGTSNPNLYWYRQAAGRGLQLLFYSVGIGQISSEVPQNLSASRPQDRQFILSSKKLLLSDSGFYLCAWMKGSSGYGYTFGSGTRLTVV.

The gene calls are TRBV19 and TRBJ1-5; D possibly corresponds to TRBD1 (5 bases). The CDR3 length is 14 residues. CDR1 and CDR2 (germline): LNHDA, SQIVND (reference sequence). V lost 3 bases and J 9 bases, leaving 15 bases between the germline ends. CDR3 residues: CASSIGAGRGPQHF. The CDR3 region has the DNA TGTGCCAGTAGTATTGGAGCGGGGCGGGGGCCCCAGCATTTT.

The V and J genes are TRBV2 and TRBJ1-1; no definite D call. V lost 6 bases to trimming and J lost 4 bases, with 15 bases between them. The CDR3 extends over 14 amino acids. Germline V CDR1 and CDR2: SNHLY, FYNNEI. CDR3 sequence: CASRDQLGGTEAFF. Here the CDR3 DNA reads TGTGCCAGCAGGGATCAGTTGGGAGGCACTGAAGCTTTCTTT.

This chain uses TRBV27 with TRBJ2-2; no reliable D call. Deletions cut 3 bases from V and 7 bases from J, with 9 bases between. CDR3 size: 13 residues. Looked up from germline, CDR1 is MNHEY and CDR2 is SMNVEV (reference sequence). The chain's CDR3 is CASSLWRNGELFF. In DNA, the CDR3 is TGTGCCAGCAGTTTGTGGAGAAACGGGGAGCTGTTTTTT.

The chain uses TRBV5-1 and TRBJ1-4; no firm D call. Germline CDR1 is SGHRS and CDR2 is YFSETQ. CDR3 size: 15 residues. The ends were cut back, 4 bases at V and 8 bases at J, with 18 bases in the middle. Here the CDR3 DNA reads TGCGCCAGCAGCCCGGACCCCGGGAGGACGGAAAAACTGTTTTTT. Its protein product is CASSPDPGRTEKLFF.

This rearrangement joins TRBV7-9 to TRBJ1-1; 8 nucleotides agree with TRBD1. Trimming cost V 0 bases and J 7 bases; bases outside gene matches: 4. Per the germline V gene, CDR1 is SEHNR and CDR2 is FQNEAQ (reference sequence). The CDR3 length is 14 residues. CDR3 nucleotides: TGTGCCAGCAGCTTAGCGGGACAGGTCATTGAAGCTTTCTTT. Its protein product is CASSLAGQVIEAFF.

This clone occurred once. CDR3 loop: CASSSSPNEQFF. CDR3 bases: TGTGCCAGCAGCTCGAGCCCCAATGAGCAGTTCTTC. V is TRBV5-4 and J is TRBJ2-1, with D unclear. CDR3 length: 12 residues. Trimming shortened V by 3 bases and J by 6 bases, and 7 bases separated the two germline ends. CDR1 and CDR2 (germline): SGHNT, YYREEE (reference sequence).

The CDR3 protein is CASSSSFTGELFF. Here the CDR3 DNA reads TGTGCCAGTAGTTCCAGTTTCACCGGGGAGCTGTTTTTT. The V and J genes are TRBV19 and TRBJ2-2; no clear D gene. Per the germline V gene, CDR1 is LNHDA and CDR2 is SQIVND (reference sequence). V lost 5 bases and J 4 bases, leaving 8 bases between the germline ends. The CDR3 is 13 amino acids. The full variable domain, completed using reference TRBV19 and TRBJ2-2, is DGGITQSPKYLFRKEGQNVTLSCEQNLNHDAMYWYRQDPGQGLRLIYYSQIVNDFQKGDIAEGYSVSREKKESFPLTVTSAQKNPTAFYLCASSSSFTGELFFGEGSRLTVL.

V usage is TRBV18 and J usage is TRBJ2-7; 8 bases map to TRBD1. Germline CDR1 KGHSH, CDR2 LQKENI. This CDR3 region has 16 residues. V lost 3 bases and J lost 7; bases outside the gene matches: 14. CDR3 DNA sequence: TGTGCCAGCTCACCCACGACAGGGGCAAAGGGTAAAGAGCAGTACTTC. Its translation is CASSPTTGAKGKEQYF.

This chain joins TRBV5-1 and TRBJ2-5; TRBD2 might be the D (6 bases). V lost 2 bases and J lost 4, with 12 bases in between. The CDR3 has 14 residues. CDR1 is SGHRS, CDR2 YFSETQ, per germline. The CDR3 nucleotides are TGCGCCAGCAGCTTAAAACTAGCTGGAGAGACCCAGTACTTC. Encoded protein: CASSLKLAGETQYF.

This clone was observed a single time. This rearrangement joins TRBV6-6 to TRBJ1-6, with D perhaps matching TRBD1 (5 bases). The V end was cut by 5 bases, the J end by 6 bases, with 14 bases between. Germline CDR1 and CDR2: MNHNY and SVGAGI (reference sequence). The CDR3 has 15 residues. The CDR3 DNA reads as TGTGCCAGCAGTCACCCTGTTGGGGCTAATTCACCCCTCCACTTT. Amino acid sequence: CASSHPVGANSPLHF.

This clone was detected once. The chain has TRBV2 and TRBJ1-5, with D tentatively TRBD1 (5 bases). CDR3 length: 15 amino acids. Germline values: CDR1 SNHLY, CDR2 FYNNEI. V lost 7 bases to trimming and J lost 5 bases, with 18 bases between them. The CDR3 protein is CASTGGRGVDQPQHF. CDR3 nucleotide sequence: TGTGCCAGCACAGGTGGGAGGGGCGTCGATCAGCCCCAGCATTTT. The full variable domain, its missing parts supplied by reference TRBV2 and TRBJ1-5, is EPEVTQTPSHQVTQMGQEVILRCVPISNHLYFYWYRQILGQKVEFLVSFYNNEISEKSEIFDDQFSVERPDGSNFTLKIRSTKLEDSAMYFCASTGGRGVDQPQHFGDGTRLSIL.

V is TRBV9 and J is TRBJ1-3; TRBD1 matches at 7 bases. This CDR3 has 14 residues. Germline-derived CDR1 and CDR2 are SGDLS and YYNGEE. The ends lost 4 bases at V and 0 bases at J; junction bases unmatched: 1. In nucleotides, the CDR3 is TGTGCCAGCAGCAACAGGGGCTCTGGAAACACCATATATTTT. Protein sequence: CASSNRGSGNTIYF.

A word on this clone: The germline gene is not matched at one end of the junction; a read error may be the cause. Other DNA sequences of this sample code for an identical CDR3. The chain joins TRBV7-2 to TRBJ1-5; D gene ambiguous. The CDR3 covers 13 residues. Germline loops: CDR1 SGHTA, CDR2 FQGNSA. The CDR3 protein is CASSLAPGQPQHF. The CDR3 DNA is TGTGCCAGCAGCCTAGCCCCCGGTCAGCCCCAGCATTTT. Looking up the rest from reference TRBV7-2 and TRBJ1-5 gives the full variable domain: GAGVSQSPSNKVTEKGKDVELRCDPISGHTALYWYRQSLGQGLEFLIYFQGNSAPDKSGLPSDRFSAERTGGSVSTLTIQRTQQEDSAVYLCASSLAPGQPQHFGDGTRLSIL.

The rearrangement uses TRBV29-1 and TRBJ2-7; possible D gene TRBD1, 6 bases. The germline V gene has CDR1 SQVTM and CDR2 ANQGSEA. This CDR3 contains 13 residues. V lost 6 bases and J 0 bases, leaving 12 bases between the germline ends. CDR3 sequence reads: CSVDLDSSYEQYF. The CDR3 DNA reads as TGCAGCGTGGACCTGGACAGCTCCTACGAGCAGTACTTC.

The chain combines TRBV5-4 with TRBJ2-3, with 8 nucleotides matching TRBD2. The V gene's germline CDR1 is SGHNT and CDR2 YYREEE (reference sequence). Germline trimming cut 2 bases from V and 4 bases from J; bases unmatched to any gene: 3. The CDR3 has 14 amino acids. This chain's CDR3 is CASSFGGGPDTQYF. The CDR3 nucleotides read TGTGCCAGCAGCTTTGGCGGGGGGCCAGATACGCAGTATTTT.

The rearrangement uses TRBV18 and TRBJ1-2, with 7 bases matching TRBD1. J lost 3 bases, V lost 5 bases, and 15 bases had no gene match. Germline V gene sequence: CDR1 KGHSH, CDR2 LQKENI. This CDR3 is 17 amino acids long. The CDR3 spells CASSSQKQGLFDYGYTF. CDR3 bases: TGTGCCAGCTCATCGCAAAAACAGGGGCTATTCGACTATGGCTACACCTTC.